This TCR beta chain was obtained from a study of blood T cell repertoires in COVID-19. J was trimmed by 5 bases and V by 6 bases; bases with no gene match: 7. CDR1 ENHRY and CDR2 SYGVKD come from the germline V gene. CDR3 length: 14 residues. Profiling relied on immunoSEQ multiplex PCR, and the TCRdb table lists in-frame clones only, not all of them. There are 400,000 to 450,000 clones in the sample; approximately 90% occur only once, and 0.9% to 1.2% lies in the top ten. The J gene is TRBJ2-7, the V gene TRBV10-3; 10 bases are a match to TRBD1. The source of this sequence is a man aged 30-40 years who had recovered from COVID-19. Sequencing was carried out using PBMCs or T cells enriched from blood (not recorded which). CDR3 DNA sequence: TGTGCCATCAGGACTTCCGGGACAGGGGACGAGCAGTACTTC. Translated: CAIRTSGTGDEQYF.